These T cell receptor beta chains were read from a single sample in a study of blood T cell repertoires in COVID-19. Some clones are missing from TCRdb's copy, which holds only in-frame ones; the method was immunoSEQ multiplex PCR. This table holds around 390,000 clones, 87% found once. The sequenced material came from PBMCs or T cells enriched from blood (not recorded which). These receptors were obtained from a woman in her forties or fifties who had recovered from COVID-19. Each CDR3 is given with its conserved first and last residue. Each record gives: clone size, V gene, D gene, J gene, CDR3 protein, CDR3 DNA. A D gene is named only where the DNA matches it firmly. Clone size is shown for a subset of rows, as once, few, many or a class of expanded clone.

size: .
V: TRBV3-1/TRBV3-2
D: TRBD1
J: TRBJ2-5
CDR3: CASSQWDSSRETQYF
DNA: TGTGCCAGCAGCCAATGGGACAGTTCCAGAGAGACCCAGTACTTC

size: once
V: TRBV6-5
D: .
J: TRBJ1-3
CDR3: CASSTTPLNTIYF
DNA: TGTGCCAGCAGCACAACCCCGTTAAACACCATATATTTT

size: .
V: TRBV4-3
D: .
J: TRBJ2-7
CDR3: CASSQARGSYEQYF
DNA: TGCGCCAGCAGCCAAGCCAGGGGATCCTACGAGCAGTACTTC

size: .
V: TRBV6-5
D: .
J: TRBJ2-1
CDR3: CASGGDYNEQFF
DNA: TGTGCCAGCGGCGGGGATTACAATGAGCAGTTCTTC

size: .
V: TRBV2
D: .
J: TRBJ2-6
CDR3: CASSEGRFGANVLTF
DNA: TGTGCCAGCAGTGAAGGCAGATTTGGGGCCAACGTCCTGACTTTC

size: .
V: TRBV6-5
D: .
J: TRBJ1-1
CDR3: CASSYSWSGNTEAFF
DNA: TGTGCCAGCAGTTACTCGTGGTCAGGGAACACTGAAGCTTTCTTT

size: .
V: TRBV5-5
D: .
J: TRBJ1-2
CDR3: CASSLAQPGENYGYTF
DNA: TGTGCCAGCAGCTTGGCGCAGCCGGGAGAGAACTATGGCTACACCTTC

size: .
V: TRBV2
D: TRBD2
J: TRBJ2-4
CDR3: CASSEPGGGTNIQYF
DNA: TGTGCCAGCAGTGAGCCTGGGGGGGGGACAAACATTCAGTACTTC

size: once
V: TRBV10-3
D: .
J: TRBJ1-2
CDR3: CAAQDSNYGYTF
DNA: TGTGCCGCCCAAGACAGTAACTATGGCTACACCTTC

size: .
V: TRBV18
D: TRBD1
J: TRBJ1-4
CDR3: CASSPGQKNEKLFF
DNA: TGTGCCAGCTCACCGGGACAGAAAAATGAAAAACTGTTTTTT

size: .
V: TRBV2
D: TRBD2
J: TRBJ2-7
CDR3: CASGLAGNYEQYF
DNA: TGTGCCAGCGGACTAGCGGGGAACTACGAGCAGTACTTC

size: .
V: TRBV6-1
D: .
J: TRBJ1-5
CDR3: CASSDGERVSNQPQHF
DNA: TGTGCCAGCAGTGACGGAGAACGGGTGAGCAATCAGCCCCAGCATTTT

size: .
V: TRBV29-1
D: .
J: TRBJ1-5
CDR3: CSVAGNDQPQHF
DNA: TGCAGCGTAGCCGGGAACGATCAGCCCCAGCATTTT

size: .
V: TRBV19
D: TRBD1
J: TRBJ1-1
CDR3: CASRSYQQGLTEAFF
DNA: TGTGCCAGTAGATCATATCAACAGGGGCTGACTGAAGCTTTCTTT

size: .
V: TRBV19
D: TRBD1
J: TRBJ1-4
CDR3: CASTPGQGTLRGEKLFF
DNA: TGTGCCAGTACCCCGGGACAGGGAACCCTCAGGGGGGAAAAACTGTTTTTT

size: .
V: TRBV5-1
D: TRBD2
J: TRBJ2-7
CDR3: CASSLGLADYEQYF
DNA: TGCGCCAGCAGCTTGGGACTAGCGGACTACGAGCAGTACTTC

size: .
V: TRBV9
D: TRBD1
J: TRBJ1-3
CDR3: CASSVAGTALSGNTIYF
DNA: TGTGCCAGCAGCGTAGCTGGGACAGCCCTCTCTGGAAACACCATATATTTT

size: .
V: TRBV7-8
D: TRBD1
J: TRBJ1-5
CDR3: CASSLYRGGNQPQHF
DNA: TGTGCCAGCAGCTTGTACAGGGGTGGCAATCAGCCCCAGCATTTT

size: .
V: TRBV19
D: .
J: TRBJ2-6
CDR3: CASSMGRRQSGANVLTF
DNA: TGTGCCAGTAGTATGGGGCGTAGGCAGTCTGGGGCCAACGTCCTGACTTTC

size: .
V: TRBV18
D: TRBD1
J: TRBJ2-2
CDR3: CASSLRTGANTGELFF
DNA: TGTGCCAGCTCACTAAGGACAGGAGCGAACACCGGGGAGCTGTTTTTT

size: .
V: TRBV5-4
D: TRBD1
J: TRBJ2-3
CDR3: CASSLWGTGGADTQYF
DNA: TGTGCCAGCAGCTTGTGGGGGACAGGGGGGGCAGATACGCAGTATTTT

size: .
V: TRBV19
D: .
J: TRBJ1-1
CDR3: CASSIGGGGWNTEAFF
DNA: TGTGCCAGTAGTATCGGTGGTGGAGGCTGGAACACTGAAGCTTTCTTT

size: .
V: TRBV18
D: .
J: TRBJ2-1
CDR3: CASSTGTLQGNEQFF
DNA: TGTGCCAGCTCAACCGGGACTTTACAGGGGAATGAGCAGTTCTTC